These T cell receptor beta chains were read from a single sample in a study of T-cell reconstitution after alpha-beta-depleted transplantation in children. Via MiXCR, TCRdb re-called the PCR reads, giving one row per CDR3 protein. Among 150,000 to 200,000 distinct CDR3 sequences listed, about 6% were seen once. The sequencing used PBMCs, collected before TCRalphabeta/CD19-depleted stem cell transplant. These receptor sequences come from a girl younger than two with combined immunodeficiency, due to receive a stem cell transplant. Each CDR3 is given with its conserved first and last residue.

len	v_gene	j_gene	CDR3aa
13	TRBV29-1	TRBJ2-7	CSVVVVTSYEQYF
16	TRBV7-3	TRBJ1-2	CASSLTDGGPVYGYTF
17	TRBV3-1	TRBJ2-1	CASSDTSGASSYNEQFF
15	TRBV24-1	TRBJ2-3	CATSDRGRDTDTQYF
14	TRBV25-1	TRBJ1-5	CASSPGQINQPQHF
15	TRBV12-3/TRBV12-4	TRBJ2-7	CASSLSRLAPYEQYF
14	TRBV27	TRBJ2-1	CASSLYRPYNEQFF
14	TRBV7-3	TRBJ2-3	CASSLTRKSDTQYF
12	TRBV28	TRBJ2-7	CASSSVGHEQYF
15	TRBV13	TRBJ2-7	CASSSTPGGSYEQYF
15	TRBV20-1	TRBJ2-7	CSASPGGFSSYEQYF
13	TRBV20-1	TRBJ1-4	CSARGEGGVKLFF
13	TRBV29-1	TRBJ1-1	CSVTGGVGTEAFF
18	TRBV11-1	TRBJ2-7	CASSLGPGLAGVIYEQYF
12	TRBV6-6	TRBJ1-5	CASSRPPDSQHF
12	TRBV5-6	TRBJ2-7	CARGPGGAQQYF
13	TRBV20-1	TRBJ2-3	CSARARVQDTQYF
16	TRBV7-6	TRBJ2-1	CASSSPERGGYNEQFF
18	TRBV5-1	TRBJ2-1	CASTGGLAGPSSYNEQFF
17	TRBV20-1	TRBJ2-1	CSASDSPLALTYNEQFF
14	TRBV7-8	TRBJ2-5	CASSLGVSQETQYF
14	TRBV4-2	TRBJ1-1	CASSQEPLNTEAFF
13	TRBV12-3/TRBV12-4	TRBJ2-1	CASSFSRVDEQFF
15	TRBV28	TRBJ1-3	CASSPRYRAGNTIYF
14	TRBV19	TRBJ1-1	CASTSWDRDTEAFF
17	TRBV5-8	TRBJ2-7	CASSLARGSPSYYEQYF
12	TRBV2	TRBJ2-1	CASAGLKDEQFF
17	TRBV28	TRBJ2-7	CASSSPSSGRTPYEQYF
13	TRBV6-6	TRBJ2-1	CASGRYAYNEQFF